The present TCR beta chain was sequenced within a study of T cells in Graves' hyperthyroidism and ophthalmopathy. V gave up 5 bases and J gave up 1 base; unmatched junction bases: 6. CDR1 is SEHNR, CDR2 FQNEAQ, per germline (reference sequence). CDR3 size: 16 residues. Amplification targeted TCR beta CDR3 regions from RNA transcripts. In the first-round RT-PCR of the TCR CDR3, the HTBI primer set was used. TCRdb re-called the multiplex PCR reads through MiXCR, storing one row per CDR3 protein. The sample has almost 600,000 distinct CDR3 sequences; around 46% are singletons. Stable Graves' hyperthyroidism denoted no ophthalmopathy progression over 18 months. Recently diagnosed hyperthyroidism of less than 2 months' duration affected patients aged 18 to 65. Uncontrolled infection, other autoimmune disease, pregnancy or lactation excluded patients. Diagnoses were made from clinical symptoms, serum measures (thyroxine and TRAb), thyroid ultrasound and orbital computed tomography.

The sample consisted of peripheral blood or thyroid tissue (not recorded which). This sequence was found in a woman younger than 30 with Graves' hyperthyroidism. J is TRBJ2-1 and V is TRBV7-9; 9 bases match TRBD2. CDR3 sequence: CASSTQAGGSYNEQFF. Here the CDR3 DNA reads TGTGCCAGCAGCACGCAAGCGGGAGGTTCCTACAATGAGCAGTTCTTC.